This entry lists 18 T cell receptor beta chains sequenced from one sample in a study of cytomegalovirus exposure and HLA in healthy donors. This PCR relied on a set of 60 Vbeta primers and 13 Jbeta primers. Measured with immunoSEQ multiplex PCR; TCRdb has only the in-frame clones, and not every one. This sample has roughly 100,000 clones, with roughly 13% found just once. The sequencing sample was made of PBMCs. The receptors here all came from a man aged 40-55 years in good health and CMV-seropositive.

The table lists this clone with a few counts. The chain employs TRBV4-1 and TRBJ2-2; a possible D gene is TRBD2 (5 bases). V lost 4 bases, J lost 4 bases, and 19 bases lay in between. This CDR3 spans 17 amino acids. Germline loops: CDR1 MGHRA, CDR2 YSYEKL. CDR3 protein: CASSLNTDPAGTGELFF. The CDR3 region has the DNA TGCGCCAGCAGCCTAAACACGGACCCGGCGGGCACCGGGGAGCTGTTTTTT.

This clone was counted only a few times. This sequence joins TRBV27 and TRBJ2-5; D remains ambiguous. V lost 5 bases, J lost 1 base, and 17 bases lay in between. Germline-derived CDR1 and CDR2 are MNHEY and SMNVEV (reference sequence). The CDR3 is 16 residues long. CDR3 loop: CASSRSPPRLQETQYF. The DNA of the CDR3 is TGTGCCAGCAGTAGAAGCCCCCCCAGGCTCCAAGAGACCCAGTACTTC.

This clone was counted only a few times. The chain is built from TRBV15 and TRBJ2-3; 11 bases line up with TRBD2. J was trimmed by 4 bases and V by 4 bases; bases with no gene match: 1. Germline V gene data show CDR1 as LNHNV and CDR2 as YYDKDF (reference sequence). The CDR3 totals 14 residues. CDR3 bases: TGTGCCACCAGCACACTAGCGGGAGCAGATACGCAGTATTTT. It codes for CATSTLAGADTQYF.

This clone was observed a handful of times. The chain employs TRBV6-6 and TRBJ1-2, with 9 bases fitting TRBD1. Per the germline V gene, CDR1 is MNHNY and CDR2 is SVGAGI (reference sequence). There are 15 residues in the CDR3. Trimming took 6 bases from V and 5 from J; bases not matched to a gene: 10. The CDR3 region has the DNA TGTGCCAGCAGCCTCGCCACAGGGGGCTGGTATGGCTACACCTTC. This gives the protein CASSLATGGWYGYTF.

The sample holds a few counts of this clone. The chain is built from TRBV5-1 and TRBJ2-1; 9 bases agree with TRBD1. CDR1 and CDR2 from the germline V gene are SGHRS and YFSETQ. J gave up 8 bases and V 0 bases, and 9 bases lay outside the gene matches. This CDR3 contains 16 residues. The CDR3 coding sequence is TGCGCCAGCAGCTTGGCGCCGGGACAGGGTCGAGATGAGCAGTTCTTC. Encoded protein: CASSLAPGQGRDEQFF.

This rearrangement joins TRBV27 to TRBJ2-7; 8 nucleotides align to TRBD2. J lost 2 bases, V lost 6 bases, and 3 bases had no gene match. The germline V gene encodes CDR1 MNHEY and CDR2 SMNVEV (reference sequence). The CDR3 has 13 residues. The DNA of the CDR3 is TGTGCCAGCAGAACTAGCGGAGCCTACGAGCAGTACTTC. Translating it yields CASRTSGAYEQYF.

The chain recombines TRBV14 with TRBJ2-1, with a weak D call TRBD2 (6 bases). CDR1 is SGHDN, CDR2 FVKESK, per germline. This CDR3 contains 17 residues. V lost 3 bases and J lost 4, with 19 bases in between. The DNA for the CDR3 is TGTGCCAGCAGCCAGCCTACCGGGACTGCGAAATACAATGAGCAGTTCTTC. It specifies CASSQPTGTAKYNEQFF.

The chain couples TRBV6-5 to TRBJ1-2; D is uncertain. Per germline, CDR1 MNHEY and CDR2 SVGAGI. The ends were cut back, 0 bases at V and 4 bases at J, with 12 bases in the middle. The length of the CDR3 is 15 residues. The CDR3 DNA reads as TGTGCCAGCAGTTACTCGGGAGTTTTAAGCTATGGCTACACCTTC. This sequence encodes CASSYSGVLSYGYTF.

This clone was counted a few times. The chain employs TRBV27 and TRBJ1-2; D may be TRBD1 (5 bases). Germline V lookup: CDR1 MNHEY, CDR2 SMNVEV (reference sequence). V was trimmed by 6 bases and J by 9 bases, leaving 17 bases between them. This CDR3 has 13 residues. The CDR3 bases are TGTGCCAGCAGGCAGGAAGGGGCTACTCGCTACACCTTC. It yields the protein CASRQEGATRYTF.

The table lists this clone with a few counts. The chain combines TRBV4-1 with TRBJ2-3, with 8 nucleotides matching TRBD1. Germline lookup yields CDR1 MGHRA and CDR2 YSYEKL. Losses at the gene ends were 4 bases for V and 3 bases for J; bases not matched to a gene: 9. CDR3 length equals 16 residues. The CDR3 spells CASSRNSQGATDTQYF. The CDR3 DNA is TGCGCCAGCAGCCGCAACTCCCAGGGGGCAACAGATACGCAGTATTTT.

V usage is TRBV7-9 and J usage is TRBJ1-3; possibly TRBD1 for D (5 bases). Germline lookup yields CDR1 SEHNR and CDR2 FQNEAQ (reference sequence). Trimming removed 2 bases at V and 7 bases at J, with 12 bases between. This CDR3 has 14 residues. CDR3 nucleotides: TGTGCCAGCAGCTTATCAAGGACAAGGAACACCATATATTTT. Its translation: CASSLSRTRNTIYF.

This rearrangement joins TRBV5-1 to TRBJ2-2, with TRBD2 as a possible D gene (5 bases). The CDR3 contains 15 residues. Trimming removed 0 bases from V and 5 bases from J, with 11 bases in between. CDR1 and CDR2 from the germline V gene are SGHRS and YFSETQ. The CDR3 is CASSLVSGYTGELFF. As DNA, the CDR3 is TGCGCCAGCAGCTTGGTTTCGGGGTATACCGGGGAGCTGTTTTTT.

This clone showed up just a few times. The rearrangement joins TRBV7-9 to TRBJ2-1; 9 bases agree with TRBD2. The CDR3 length is 15 residues. From germline, CDR1 is SEHNR and CDR2 FQNEAQ (reference sequence). Unmatched junction bases numbered 13, after V lost 7 bases and J lost 9 bases. CDR3 DNA sequence: TGTGCCAGCACTTATACTGGCGGGAGGGCCAGTGAGCAGTTCTTC. The encoded protein is CASTYTGGRASEQFF.

The CDR3 region is CASSPRQGSSYNEQFF. The CDR3 coding sequence is TGTGCCAGCAGCCCCCGACAGGGAAGCTCCTACAATGAGCAGTTCTTC. The chain couples TRBV9 to TRBJ2-1, with 7 nucleotides matching TRBD1. The CDR3 length is 16 residues. The V gene end was trimmed by 4 bases and the J gene end by 0 bases; junction bases not matched to a gene: 7. The germline gives CDR1 SGDLS, CDR2 YYNGEE.

This clone was detected a few times. The gene calls are TRBV6-4 and TRBJ2-3, with D uncertain. V gave up 3 bases and J gave up 0 bases, with 10 bases separating them. The CDR3 runs to 15 residues. Germline assignment: CDR1 MRHNA and CDR2 SNTAGT. In DNA form, the CDR3 reads TGTGCCAGCAGTGAAGGCGGCAAAAGCACAGATACGCAGTATTTT. This translates into CASSEGGKSTDTQYF.

The V and J genes are TRBV18 and TRBJ1-1; tentatively, D is TRBD1 (6 bases). V was trimmed by 3 bases and J by 5 bases, leaving 16 bases between them. Germline V gene lookup returns CDR1 KGHSH and CDR2 LQKENI. The CDR3 totals 15 residues. DNA for the CDR3: TGTGCCAGCTCACCCTCTCCGGGACACGAAACTGAAGCTTTCTTT. As protein: CASSPSPGHETEAFF.

This clone appeared a few times. The rearrangement links TRBV11-3 to TRBJ2-3, with TRBD2 matching over 9 bases. J was trimmed by 0 bases and V by 5 bases; bases with no gene match: 6. Germline lookup yields CDR1 SGHNT and CDR2 YENEEA. CDR3 length equals 16 residues. The CDR3 loop is CASSPGLAPSTDTQYF. CDR3 bases: TGTGCCAGCAGCCCGGGACTAGCTCCCAGCACAGATACGCAGTATTTT. The whole variable domain, remainder taken from reference TRBV11-3 and TRBJ2-3, is EAGVVQSPRYKIIEKKQPVAFWCNPISGHNTLYWYLQNLGQGPELLIRYENEEAVDDSQLPKDRFSAERLKGVDSTLKIQPAELGDSAVYLCASSPGLAPSTDTQYFGPGTRLTVL.

The genes are TRBV10-3 and TRBJ2-1, with D unclear. The CDR3 has 15 amino acids. CDR1 is ENHRY and CDR2 is SYGVKD in the germline V gene. V was clipped by 3 bases and J by 0 bases, with 9 bases between them. CDR3 nucleotide sequence: TGTGCCATCAGTGATGGAGATTTCTCCTACAATGAGCAGTTCTTC. Protein: CAISDGDFSYNEQFF.